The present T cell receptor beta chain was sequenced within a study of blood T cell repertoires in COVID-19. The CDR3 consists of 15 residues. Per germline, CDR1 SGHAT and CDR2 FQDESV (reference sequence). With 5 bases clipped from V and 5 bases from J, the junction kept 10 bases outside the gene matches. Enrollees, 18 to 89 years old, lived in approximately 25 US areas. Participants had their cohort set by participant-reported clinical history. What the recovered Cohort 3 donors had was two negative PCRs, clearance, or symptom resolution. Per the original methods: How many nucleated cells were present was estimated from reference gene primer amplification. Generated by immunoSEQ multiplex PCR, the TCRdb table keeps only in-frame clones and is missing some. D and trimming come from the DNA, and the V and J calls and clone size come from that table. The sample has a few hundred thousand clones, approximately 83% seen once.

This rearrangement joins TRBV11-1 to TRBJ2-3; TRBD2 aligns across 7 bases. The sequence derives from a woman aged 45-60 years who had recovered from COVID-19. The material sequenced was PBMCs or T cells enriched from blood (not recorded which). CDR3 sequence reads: CASSPREGSRDTQYF. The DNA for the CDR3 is TGTGCCAGCAGCCCCAGGGAGGGGAGTAGAGATACGCAGTATTTT.